The next 30 T cell receptor beta chains were all read from a single sample in a study of blood T cell repertoires in COVID-19. Assay: immunoSEQ multiplex PCR; the TCRdb copy retains only in-frame clones and omits some. The sample records roughly 250,000 clones, roughly 86% being singletons. Specimen: PBMCs or T cells enriched from blood (not recorded which). The receptors stem from a woman between 45 and 60 years old who had recovered from COVID-19.

The rearrangement uses TRBV7-6 and TRBJ2-1; D ambiguous. The CDR3 runs 18 residues. Germline V gene sequence: CDR1 SGHVS, CDR2 FNYEAQ. V dropped 0 bases and J dropped 8 bases, with 23 bases sitting between them. CDR3 nucleotide sequence: TGTGCCAGCAGCTTAGCGTTCGCCCGGTACTCCTTTCGGTATGAGCAGTTCTTC. Its translation: CASSLAFARYSFRYEQFF.

On this clone itself: Other nucleotide sequences from this sample produce the same CDR3. The chain couples TRBV18 to TRBJ1-1; D not resolved. V lost 2 bases and J lost 1, with 5 bases in between. The germline V gene has CDR1 KGHSH and CDR2 LQKENI. CDR3 size: 13 residues. Written as DNA, the CDR3 is TGTGCCAGCTCACCATCCGGGAACACTGAAGCTTTCTTT. It translates to CASSPSGNTEAFF. The variable domain in full, completed from reference TRBV18 and TRBJ1-1, reads NAGVMQNPRHLVRRRGQEARLRCSPMKGHSHVYWYRQLPEEGLKFMVYLQKENIIDESGMPKERFSAEFPKEGPSILRIQQVVRGDSAAYFCASSPSGNTEAFFGQGTRLTVV.

This chain uses TRBV21-1 with TRBJ1-1; the table assigns TRBD1, which was not confirmed against the DNA. TRBV21-1 is a pseudogene locus. The CDR3 has 22 residues. In DNA form, the CDR3 reads TGTGCCAGCAGCAACTGGATAAAGTTGGGTAAAAACTTTGAGACAGCTAACACTGAAGCTTTCTTT. Encoded protein: CASSNWIKLGKNFETANTEAFF.

The chain combines TRBV14 with TRBJ2-3; 12 bases align to TRBD2. CDR3 size: 21 residues. Germline CDR1 is SGHDN and CDR2 is FVKESK. Trimming at V came to 0 bases and at J to 0 bases, leaving 13 bases not matched to a gene. The CDR3 DNA is TGTGCCAGCAGCCAAGATTCCCCGACTAGCGGGAGACCTACTAGCACAGATACGCAGTATTTT. This encodes CASSQDSPTSGRPTSTDTQYF.

This sequence joins TRBV24-1 and TRBJ2-1; 12 nucleotides agree with TRBD2. Germline CDR1 and CDR2: KGHDR and SFDVKD. J was trimmed by 7 bases and V by 6 bases; bases with no gene match: 9. The CDR3 extends over 16 amino acids. The CDR3 sequence: CATSTGTSGSGNEQFF. CDR3 sequence (DNA): TGTGCCACCAGTACCGGGACTAGCGGGTCTGGAAATGAGCAGTTCTTC.

This chain links TRBV7-9 with TRBJ2-7; 8 bases align to TRBD2. The germline gives CDR1 SEHNR, CDR2 FQNEAQ (reference sequence). V trimming: 8 bases; J trimming: 5 bases; junction bases outside the gene matches: 14. This CDR3 spans 15 amino acids. The CDR3: CASSPPGRADHEQYF. CDR3 coding DNA: TGTGCCAGCTCACCCCCCGGGAGGGCCGACCACGAGCAGTACTTC.

The J gene is TRBJ2-7, the V gene TRBV3-1 (or the pseudogene TRBV3-2); 7 nucleotides line up with TRBD2. There are 14 residues in the CDR3. The germline V gene encodes CDR1 LGHDT and CDR2 YNNKEL (reference sequence). The trim removed 4 bases at V and 0 bases at J, leaving 3 bases unmatched. The CDR3 loop reads CASSLSGVSYEQYF. The CDR3 coding sequence is TGTGCCAGCAGCCTCAGCGGGGTCTCCTACGAGCAGTACTTC.

V is TRBV14 and J is TRBJ1-3, with 8 nucleotides matching TRBD1. CDR3 length equals 20 residues. V was pared by 3 bases and J by 0 bases, with 16 bases of the junction left unmatched. Germline V CDR1 and CDR2: SGHDN, FVKESK. CDR3 region: CASSQERTGRTTDSGNTIYF. The CDR3 DNA is TGTGCCAGCAGCCAGGAAAGGACAGGGAGAACTACAGACTCTGGAAACACCATATATTTT.

The chain uses TRBV18 and TRBJ1-1; 7 bases map to TRBD1. The CDR3 runs to 11 residues. The germline CDR1 and CDR2 sequences are KGHSH and LQKENI. Trimming took 4 bases from V and 11 from J; bases not matched to a gene: 4. The chain's CDR3 is CASSREGAAFF. The CDR3 bases are TGTGCCAGCTCACGAGAGGGGGCGGCTTTCTTT.

This rearrangement joins TRBV2 to TRBJ2-1, with unresolved D. V shed 4 bases and J shed 6 bases, with 10 bases lying between them. Looked up from germline, CDR1 is SNHLY and CDR2 is FYNNEI. CDR3 size: 13 residues. In DNA form, the CDR3 reads TGTGCCAGCAGTGTGTTAGCCACCAATGAGCAGTTCTTC. It translates to CASSVLATNEQFF.

The chain uses TRBV11-2 and TRBJ1-1, with D possibly TRBD1 on 5 matching bases. CDR1 SGHAT and CDR2 FQNNGV come from the germline V gene. The V and J ends lost 3 bases and 10 bases respectively, with 21 bases between them. The CDR3 runs 15 residues. CDR3 DNA: TGTGCCAGCAGCTTGCAGGACAATAGGCTTCGACTAGCTTTCTTT. This encodes CASSLQDNRLRLAFF.

As DNA, the CDR3 is TGTGCCAGCAGTACTACCGGGGGAGGCACTGAAGCTTTCTTT. Its translation is CASSTTGGGTEAFF. The chain employs TRBV27 and TRBJ1-1; D is possibly TRBD1 (5 bases). With 5 bases removed from V and 4 bases from J, the gap between germline ends came to 14 bases. Germline loops: CDR1 MNHEY, CDR2 SMNVEV (reference sequence). The CDR3 is 14 amino acids.

V is TRBV18 and J is TRBJ1-1; D not certain. CDR1 and CDR2 (germline): KGHSH, LQKENI. The CDR3 spans 12 residues. The germline V and J ends were trimmed by 1 base and 8 bases, with 8 bases remaining between them. CDR3 sequence reads: CASSPRGPEAFF. In DNA form, the CDR3 reads TGTGCCAGCTCACCACGCGGCCCAGAAGCTTTCTTT.

This sequence joins TRBV25-1 and TRBJ2-3; 8 nucleotides match TRBD1. The CDR3 contains 14 residues. The V gene's germline CDR1 is MGHDK and CDR2 SYGVNS. V was pared by 6 bases and J by 3 bases, with 5 bases of the junction left unmatched. The CDR3 spells CASSPRGLTDTQYF. The CDR3 region has the DNA TGTGCCAGCAGCCCCAGGGGGCTAACAGATACGCAGTATTTT.

The chain carries TRBV11-2 and TRBJ2-1; 7 bases map to TRBD2. This CDR3 contains 18 residues. Germline V gene sequence: CDR1 SGHAT, CDR2 FQNNGV. J lost 0 bases, V lost 0 bases, and 8 bases had no gene match. The CDR3 nucleotides read TGTGCCAGCAGCTTAGATCTCAGGCGGGAGTTCTCCTACAATGAGCAGTTCTTC. This encodes CASSLDLRREFSYNEQFF.

The chain combines TRBV4-1 with TRBJ2-7; D may be TRBD2 (5 bases). The V gene lost 4 bases and the J gene lost 3 bases, with 22 bases spanning the gap. CDR1 and CDR2 (germline): MGHRA, YSYEKL. The CDR3 is 17 residues long. CDR3 sequence (DNA): TGCGCCAGCAGCCGCCCCTTTCCGGAAACGGGATTCTACGAGCAGTACTTC. Protein: CASSRPFPETGFYEQYF.

The J gene is TRBJ1-2, the V gene TRBV7-9, with 8 bases that match TRBD1. The CDR3 runs 17 residues. The V and J ends lost 1 base and 3 bases, in that order; junction bases with no gene match: 10. The V gene's germline CDR1 is SEHNR and CDR2 FQNEAQ (reference sequence). The CDR3 loop is CASSLGEAGGADYGYTF. The CDR3 DNA reads as TGTGCCAGCAGCTTAGGTGAGGCAGGGGGCGCGGACTATGGCTACACCTTC.

V and J are TRBV28 and TRBJ1-1; 8 nucleotides align to TRBD1. V was clipped by 6 bases and J by 4 bases; unmatched bases: 7. CDR1 is MDHEN and CDR2 is SYDVKM in the germline V gene. This CDR3 region has 14 residues. CDR3 amino acids: CASRAGGEITEAFF. In nucleotides, the CDR3 is TGTGCCAGCAGGGCAGGGGGCGAAATCACTGAAGCTTTCTTT.

This clone has a single count. The rearrangement uses TRBV5-1 and TRBJ2-1; 9 bases fit TRBD1. The CDR3 has 15 amino acids. Losses at the gene ends were 4 bases for V and 10 bases for J; bases not matched to a gene: 12. Looked up from germline, CDR1 is SGHRS and CDR2 is YFSETQ. The DNA for the CDR3 is TGCGCCAGCAGCGTAACGTCAGGGACAGGGAACGAGCAGTTCTTC. It codes for CASSVTSGTGNEQFF. Full variable domain (missing parts from reference TRBV5-1 and TRBJ2-1): KAGVTQTPRYLIKTRGQQVTLSCSPISGHRSVSWYQQTPGQGLQFLFEYFSETQRNKGNFPGRFSGRQFSNSRSEMNVSTLELGDSALYLCASSVTSGTGNEQFFGPGTRLTVL.

The chain is built from TRBV5-8 and TRBJ2-5, with TRBD1 matching 12 bases. This CDR3 comprises 14 residues. V was clipped by 3 bases and J by 4 bases; unmatched bases: 1. The V gene's germline CDR1 is SGHTS and CDR2 YDEGEE. In nucleotides, the CDR3 is TGTGCCAGCAGCTGGGGACAGGGGGCAGAGACCCAGTACTTC. The encoded protein is CASSWGQGAETQYF.

This sequence joins TRBV9 and TRBJ1-2; D is unresolved. The CDR3 totals 14 residues. Germline V gene sequence: CDR1 SGDLS, CDR2 YYNGEE. V was pared by 0 bases and J by 8 bases, with 14 bases between. The CDR3 DNA follows: TGTGCCAGCAGCGTAGCTGACTACCGGAGGGGCTACACCTTC. Translating gives CASSVADYRRGYTF.

The CDR3, as DNA: TGTGCCAGCAGTCACGGGACAGGCAATCAGCCCCAGCATTTT. Protein product: CASSHGTGNQPQHF. V and J are TRBV6-2 or TRBV6-3 and TRBJ1-5, with TRBD1 identical over 7 bases. Trimming took 5 bases from V and 2 from J; bases not matched to a gene: 3. Germline V gives CDR1 MNHEY, CDR2 SVGEGT. CDR3 size: 14 residues.

The chain joins TRBV19 to TRBJ1-2; no clear D. The germline CDR1 and CDR2 sequences are LNHDA and SQIVND (reference sequence). The CDR3 covers 12 residues. Trimming cost V 9 bases and J 1 base, with 9 bases left between them. Here the CDR3 DNA reads TGTGCCAGCAGACTACTTAACTATGGCTACACCTTC. This sequence encodes CASRLLNYGYTF.

The chain combines TRBV21-1 with TRBJ2-5; the table assigns TRBD2, which was not confirmed against the DNA. TRBV21-1 is shown as a pseudogene. The length of the CDR3 is 20 residues. CDR3 DNA: TGTGCCAGCAAGAGGGATCCTAGCGGGAGAGATAAAGATGGGGGAGAGACCCAGTACTTC. This gives the protein CASKRDPSGRDKDGGETQYF.

CDR3 protein: CASSLGTGRWAGTF. CDR3 coding DNA: TGCGCCAGCAGCTTGGGGACAGGGCGCTGGGCTGGGACCTTC. V gene TRBV5-1 combines with J gene TRBJ1-2; 8 nucleotides align to TRBD1. J lost 14 bases, V lost 0 bases, and 12 bases had no gene match. Per the germline V gene, CDR1 is SGHRS and CDR2 is YFSETQ. This CDR3 is 14 amino acids long. The whole variable domain, remainder taken from reference TRBV5-1 and TRBJ1-2, is KAGVTQTPRYLIKTRGQQVTLSCSPISGHRSVSWYQQTPGQGLQFLFEYFSETQRNKGNFPGRFSGRQFSNSRSEMNVSTLELGDSALYLCASSLGTGRWAGTFGSGTRLTVV.

J is TRBJ1-1 and V is TRBV2; 7 bases fit TRBD1. V shed 2 bases, J shed 1 base, and the junction held 4 bases outside the gene matches. CDR1 SNHLY and CDR2 FYNNEI come from the germline V gene. The CDR3 contains 15 residues. In nucleotides, the CDR3 is TGTGCCAGCAGTGAATGGTCAGGGGGGAACACTGAAGCTTTCTTT. This codes for CASSEWSGGNTEAFF.

The J gene is TRBJ1-1, the V gene TRBV6-2 or TRBV6-3; no clear D gene. The CDR3 totals 16 residues. Deletions cut 6 bases from V and 0 bases from J, with 17 bases between. Germline CDR1 reads MNHEY; CDR2 reads SVGEGT. CDR3 coding DNA: TGTGCCAGCAGCCTAGTCCCGGGAGATCTGAACACTGAAGCTTTCTTT. Its protein product is CASSLVPGDLNTEAFF.

This chain links TRBV4-1 with TRBJ2-7; D gene ambiguous. There are 16 residues in the CDR3. Trimming cost V 0 bases and J 1 base, with 13 bases left between them. CDR1 is MGHRA, CDR2 YSYEKL, per germline. CDR3 region: CASSQDMASLSYEQYF. For the CDR3, the DNA is TGCGCCAGCAGCCAAGACATGGCTAGTCTTTCCTACGAGCAGTACTTC.

The CDR3 DNA reads as TGTGCCAGCAGCCAATATCGGGGGGCGTCTGAAGCTTTCTTT. Residues: CASSQYRGASEAFF. V usage is TRBV16 and J usage is TRBJ1-1; possibly TRBD1 for D (6 bases). This CDR3 spans 14 amino acids. Germline V gene sequence: CDR1 KGHSY, CDR2 FQNENV. Trimming removed 1 base at V and 6 bases at J, with 12 bases between.

The chain links TRBV28 to TRBJ2-6; the D is unclear. V lost 2 bases and J lost 1, with 6 bases in between. This CDR3 comprises 15 residues. CDR1 MDHEN and CDR2 SYDVKM come from the germline V gene. The CDR3 here is CASSLAGSGANVLTF. The CDR3 DNA is TGTGCCAGCAGTTTAGCCGGGTCTGGGGCCAACGTCCTGACTTTC. Full variable domain (remainder filled in from reference TRBV28 and TRBJ2-6): DVKVTQSSRYLVKRTGEKVFLECVQDMDHENMFWYRQDPGLGLRLIYFSYDVKMKEKGDIPEGYSVSREKKERFSLILESASTNQTSMYLCASSLAGSGANVLTFGAGSRLTVL.